The 20 T cell receptor beta chains reported below all come from one sample, sequenced in a study of a mutant IDH1 vaccine in newly diagnosed glioma (dated by TCRdb to the early 2020s). Library method: the immunoSEQ multiplex PCR assay. TCRdb took over this immuneACCESS table, retaining in-frame rearrangements with V and J assigned. Such tables are incomplete; in checked studies, under half of the missing clones stem from an unresolved V gene, and the remainder is unexplained. For this sample the table gives about 94,000 clones, of which over 85% were detected only once. In total, the top ten clones hold 0.77% of the sample. These receptors' antigens are unknown. The time point label, as the study defines it: week 47, end of study. A 20-mer mutant IDH1 peptide at 300 micrograms in Montanide made up each vaccine dose, which was injected subcutaneously together with topical imiquimod. Source: PBMCs, taken from a glioma patient whose treatment included an IDH1 peptide vaccine. The receptors stem from a woman aged 45-60 years with glioma.

The CDR3 sequence is CATSRRQGDTEAFF. As DNA, the CDR3 is TGTGCCACCAGCAGGAGACAGGGGGACACTGAAGCTTTCTTT. The chain recombines TRBV15 with TRBJ1-1; 9 nucleotides align to TRBD1. The CDR3 spans 14 residues. Unmatched junction bases numbered 2, after V lost 3 bases and J lost 3 bases. Looked up from germline, CDR1 is LNHNV and CDR2 is YYDKDF (reference sequence).

The chain employs TRBV28 and TRBJ1-2; D not certain. The V gene lost 4 bases and the J gene lost 4 bases, with 4 bases spanning the gap. CDR1 and CDR2 from the germline V gene are MDHEN and SYDVKM. This CDR3 contains 11 residues. The CDR3: CASSYLYGYTF. CDR3 DNA sequence: TGTGCCAGCAGTTACCTCTATGGCTACACCTTC.

The chain recombines TRBV15 with TRBJ2-5; the D gene is possibly TRBD1 (6 bases). Germline lookup yields CDR1 LNHNV and CDR2 YYDKDF (reference sequence). This CDR3 is 14 amino acids long. The V and J ends lost 1 base and 5 bases respectively, with 11 bases between them. CDR3 coding DNA: TGTGCCACCAGCAGAGGTGGACAGATTGAGACCCAGTACTTC. Translated, it gives CATSRGGQIETQYF.

The chain carries TRBV5-1 and TRBJ2-1, with 11 bases identical to TRBD1. V lost 8 bases to trimming and J lost 4 bases; unmatched junction nucleotides: 2. The germline CDR1 and CDR2 sequences are SGHRS and YFSETQ. CDR3 length: 13 residues. The CDR3 loop reads CASGQGAYNEQFF. For the CDR3, the DNA is TGCGCCAGTGGACAGGGGGCGTACAATGAGCAGTTCTTC.

This clone has just a few counts. CDR3 sequence reads: CSVSPGSKTTIYF. The CDR3 region has the DNA TGCAGCGTTTCGCCCGGTTCGAAAACCACCATATATTTT. The rearrangement links TRBV29-1 to TRBJ1-3; no clear D gene. V was shortened by 5 bases and J by 9 bases, with 17 bases between the two germline ends. The CDR3 spans 13 residues. Germline CDR1 and CDR2: SQVTM and ANQGSEA.

This chain uses TRBV5-4 with TRBJ2-5, with 8 bases fitting TRBD2. The DNA end favors TRBJ2-7, so the J call may be wrong. The CDR3 totals 15 residues. Germline V gene data show CDR1 as SGHNT and CDR2 as YYREEE (reference sequence). CDR3 bases: TGTGCCAGCAGCCAAGCGGGAGTTGGCTCCTACGAGCAGTACTTC. It codes for CASSQAGVGSYEQYF.

This clone was counted once. The chain is built from TRBV4-1 and TRBJ2-4; TRBD1 aligns across 7 bases. The junction had 6 bases not matched to a gene; V was cut back by 2 bases and J by 5 bases. Germline V lookup: CDR1 MGHRA, CDR2 YSYEKL. This CDR3 spans 15 amino acids. CDR3 nucleotides: TGCGCCAGCAGCCAATTGACAGGGCGAGAAAACATTCAGTACTTC. Translated: CASSQLTGRENIQYF.

The V call is TRBV12-5, the J call TRBJ1-2, with D maybe TRBD1 (6 bases). This CDR3 spans 15 amino acids. Germline lookup yields CDR1 LGHNT and CDR2 FRNRAP. V was shortened by 3 bases and J by 1 base, with 12 bases between the two germline ends. This chain's CDR3 is CASGLRTAYNYGYTF. CDR3 DNA sequence: TGTGCTAGTGGTTTAAGGACAGCTTATAACTATGGCTACACCTTC.

The chain joins TRBV19 to TRBJ2-1, with a weak D call TRBD1 (6 bases). The length of the CDR3 is 13 residues. Deletions cut 5 bases from V and 4 bases from J, with 9 bases between. Per germline, CDR1 LNHDA and CDR2 SQIVND (reference sequence). CDR3 protein: CASSLGAYNEQFF. In nucleotides, the CDR3 is TGTGCCAGTAGTTTGGGGGCTTACAATGAGCAGTTCTTC.

The chain combines TRBV10-1 with TRBJ2-1, with TRBD2 matching 7 bases. The germline V gene has CDR1 WNHNN and CDR2 SYGVQD (reference sequence). CDR3 length equals 14 residues. V lost 2 bases and J lost 8; bases outside the gene matches: 6. This chain's CDR3 is CASSEIPSGDEQFF. CDR3 DNA sequence: TGCGCCAGCAGTGAGATTCCTAGCGGCGATGAGCAGTTCTTC.

The chain uses TRBV4-3 and TRBJ1-5; D unclear. Germline values: CDR1 LGHNA, CDR2 YSLEER. Deletions cut 0 bases from V and 0 bases from J, with 9 bases between. This CDR3 region has 16 residues. CDR3 sequence: CASSQDPYNSNQPQHF. The DNA of the CDR3 is TGCGCCAGCAGCCAAGACCCATACAATAGCAATCAGCCCCAGCATTTT.

The chain links TRBV10-3 to TRBJ1-4, with D possibly being TRBD1 (6 bases). CDR1 and CDR2 from the germline V gene are ENHRY and SYGVKD. The CDR3 loop spans 14 amino acids. The V end was cut by 3 bases, the J end by 8 bases, with 13 bases between. CDR3 coding DNA: TGTGCCATCAGTGATTACAGGGAGGGGGAAAAACTGTTTTTT. Amino acids: CAISDYREGEKLFF.

The chain combines TRBV27 with TRBJ2-1; TRBD1 or TRBD2 may be the D gene (5 bases each). Germline V CDR1 and CDR2: MNHEY, SMNVEV (reference sequence). Trimming stripped 6 bases from V and 3 bases from J, with 15 bases between. This CDR3 contains 15 residues. This CDR3 is CASSPLGASYNEQFF. In DNA form, the CDR3 reads TGTGCCAGCAGCCCCCTCGGGGCTAGCTACAATGAGCAGTTCTTC.

The chain uses TRBV5-4 and TRBJ1-1, with D possibly TRBD1 on 5 matching bases. The germline V and J ends were trimmed by 0 bases and 0 bases, with 9 bases remaining between them. Germline loops: CDR1 SGHNT, CDR2 YYREEE (reference sequence). This CDR3 has 15 residues. The CDR3 DNA follows: TGTGCCAGCAGCTTGGAGGCAGGGATGAACACTGAAGCTTTCTTT. This sequence encodes CASSLEAGMNTEAFF.

This rearrangement joins TRBV2 to TRBJ2-6; 8 bases match TRBD1. Germline V gives CDR1 SNHLY, CDR2 FYNNEI. The CDR3 contains 16 residues. V lost 11 bases, J lost 0 bases, and 9 bases stayed unmatched. The CDR3 nucleotides are TGTGCCGGAAGGACAGGGCTTAGCTCTGGGGCCAACGTCCTGACTTTC. Translation gives CAGRTGLSSGANVLTF.

V gene TRBV5-8 combines with J gene TRBJ2-3; no clear D. Trimming pared 2 bases from V and 8 bases from J, leaving 9 bases between. CDR1 is SGHTS and CDR2 is YDEGEE in the germline V gene. This CDR3 spans 12 amino acids. The CDR3, as DNA: TGTGCCAGCAGCTTAAACGTTTTTACGCAGTATTTT. Protein sequence: CASSLNVFTQYF. The whole variable domain, remainder taken from reference TRBV5-8 and TRBJ2-3, is EAGVTQSPTHLIKTRGQQATLRCSPISGHTSVYWYQQALGLGLQFLLWYDEGEERNRGNFPPRFSGRQFPNYSSELNVNALELEDSALYLCASSLNVFTQYFGPGTRLTVL.

This clone occurred a few times. The rearrangement joins TRBV18 to TRBJ2-7, with 10 bases lining up with TRBD2. Per the germline V gene, CDR1 is KGHSH and CDR2 is LQKENI. Unmatched junction bases numbered 5, after V lost 0 bases and J lost 0 bases. The CDR3 is made up of 17 amino acids. The CDR3: CASSPPTSGASSYEQYF. DNA of the CDR3: TGTGCCAGCTCACCACCTACTAGCGGGGCGAGCTCCTACGAGCAGTACTTC. The complete variable domain, with remaining parts taken from reference TRBV18 and TRBJ2-7, reads NAGVMQNPRHLVRRRGQEARLRCSPMKGHSHVYWYRQLPEEGLKFMVYLQKENIIDESGMPKERFSAEFPKEGPSILRIQQVVRGDSAAYFCASSPPTSGASSYEQYFGPGTRLTVT.

The chain combines TRBV5-1 with TRBJ1-2; D is perhaps TRBD1 (6 bases). Germline V gene sequence: CDR1 SGHRS, CDR2 YFSETQ. The CDR3 has 14 residues. Trimming left V 0 bases short and J 2 bases short, with 8 bases between. In nucleotides, the CDR3 is TGCGCCAGCAGCTTGGTCCAGGGGAACTATGGCTACACCTTC. Translated: CASSLVQGNYGYTF.

The gene calls are TRBV9 and TRBJ2-5; 8 bases align to TRBD2. CDR3 size: 14 residues. Per the germline V gene, CDR1 is SGDLS and CDR2 is YYNGEE. The ends lost 4 bases at V and 5 bases at J; junction bases unmatched: 7. CDR3 DNA sequence: TGTGCCAGCAGCCCAGGACTAGCTGGTGAGACCCAGTACTTC. This encodes CASSPGLAGETQYF.

The V and J genes are TRBV28 and TRBJ1-2, with D possibly TRBD1 on 6 matching bases. Trimming removed 6 bases from V and 2 bases from J, with 16 bases in between. The CDR3 runs 15 residues. Germline V gives CDR1 MDHEN, CDR2 SYDVKM. CDR3 residues: CASSPPGHLNYGYTF. The CDR3 nucleotides are TGTGCCAGCAGCCCGCCGGGACACCTAAACTATGGCTACACCTTC.